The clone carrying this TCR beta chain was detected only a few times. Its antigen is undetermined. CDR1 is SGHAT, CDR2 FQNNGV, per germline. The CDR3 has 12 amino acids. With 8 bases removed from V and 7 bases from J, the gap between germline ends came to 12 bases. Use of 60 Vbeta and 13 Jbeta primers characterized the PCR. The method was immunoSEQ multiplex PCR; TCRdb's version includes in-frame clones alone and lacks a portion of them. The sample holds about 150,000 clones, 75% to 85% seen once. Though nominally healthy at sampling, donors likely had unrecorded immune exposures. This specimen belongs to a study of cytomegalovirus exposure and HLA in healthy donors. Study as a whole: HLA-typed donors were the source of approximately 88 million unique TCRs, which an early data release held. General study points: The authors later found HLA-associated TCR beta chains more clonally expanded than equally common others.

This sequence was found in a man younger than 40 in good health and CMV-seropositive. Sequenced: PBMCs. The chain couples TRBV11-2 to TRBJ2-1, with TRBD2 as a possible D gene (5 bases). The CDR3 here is CASGLAKNEQFF. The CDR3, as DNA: TGTGCCAGCGGGCTAGCTAAGAATGAGCAGTTCTTC.